The clone carrying this TCR beta chain was counted between two and nine times. These data come from a study of OX40 agonist ivuxolimab in advanced cancers. Across the study: Partial responses were achieved by three patients: one hepatocellular carcinoma, two cutaneous melanoma.

CDR1 is SGHNT and CDR2 is YYREEE in the germline V gene (reference sequence). With 0 bases clipped from V and 8 bases from J, the junction kept 5 bases outside the gene matches. The CDR3 covers 14 residues. Produced via immunoSEQ multiplex PCR; TCRdb's table is partial and in-frame only. The sample carries 61,000 or so clones, about 87% recorded once. This chain links TRBV5-4 with TRBJ1-2; 9 bases fit TRBD1. The origin of this receptor is an adult with an advanced solid tumor such as melanoma, head and neck, liver or kidney cancer. This specimen was CD4+ or CD8+ T cells sorted from blood, taken in a trial of the OX40 agonist ivuxolimab. CDR3 amino acids: CASSLDRGLYGYTF. In DNA form, the CDR3 reads TGTGCCAGCAGCTTGGACAGGGGGCTTTACGGCTACACCTTC.